A single sample is the source of the 24 T cell receptor beta chains below, sequenced in a study of regulatory T cells in long-lasting Graves disease. The sample's time point: persistent/refractory GD, antithyroid drugs over 5 years with positive TRAb. Construction of the TCR library relied on RNA isolated from PBMCs. The authors built TCR beta libraries using iRepertoire HTBI primers and Arm-PCR of CDR3 regions. MiXCR was run by TCRdb on the multiplex PCR reads, yielding one entry per CDR3 protein. The profile shows 310,000 or so distinct CDR3 sequences, around 20% of them singletons. Sequenced material: peripheral blood mononuclear cells (PBMCs), taken when the disease was refractory, from a patient treated with antithyroid drugs. These TCRs come from a female donor with Graves disease.

The chain recombines TRBV18 with TRBJ1-5; tentative D call: TRBD1 (6 bases). The V and J ends lost 3 bases and 7 bases respectively, with 19 bases between them. This CDR3 region has 16 residues. CDR1 is KGHSH, CDR2 LQKENI, per germline. CDR3 loop: CASSPGGAGTSQPQHF. The CDR3 DNA reads TGTGCCAGCTCACCGGGGGGGGCAGGCACCAGCCAGCCCCAGCATTTT.

The sample holds many counts of this clonotype. The chain has TRBV29-1 and TRBJ1-5; 10 bases map to TRBD1. This CDR3 has 13 residues. Germline V lookup: CDR1 SQVTM, CDR2 ANQGSEA. The V segment lost 4 bases and the J segment 7 bases; nucleotides outside the gene matches: 4. The CDR3 sequence is CSVGGTGDQPQHF. Here the CDR3 DNA reads TGCAGCGTTGGGGGGACAGGGGACCAGCCCCAGCATTTT.

The J gene is TRBJ1-5, the V gene TRBV15; D gene unclear. CDR1 LNHNV and CDR2 YYDKDF come from the germline V gene (reference sequence). This CDR3 region has 15 residues. Trimming shortened V by 2 bases and J by 6 bases, and 14 bases separated the two germline ends. CDR3 region: CATSRSNLRGQPQHF. CDR3 DNA sequence: TGTGCCACCAGCAGATCAAACCTGCGTGGTCAGCCCCAGCATTTT.

There are many counts of this clonotype. This rearrangement joins TRBV30 to TRBJ2-6, with D unresolved. The CDR3 is 14 residues long. Germline-derived CDR1 and CDR2 are GTSNPN and SVGIG (reference sequence). Trimming cost V 5 bases and J 0 bases, with 8 bases left between them. CDR3 DNA: TGTGCCTGGGAAAGGACCTCTGGGGCCAACGTCCTGACTTTC. Translated, it gives CAWERTSGANVLTF.

The sample holds a few counts of this clonotype. This sequence joins TRBV19 and TRBJ2-5, with TRBD1 as a possible D gene (6 bases). Germline V gene lookup returns CDR1 LNHDA and CDR2 SQIVND (reference sequence). V was clipped by 5 bases and J by 5 bases, with 12 bases between them. The CDR3 covers 13 residues. Here the CDR3 DNA reads TGTGCCAGTAGTCCAGGGGTTCGGGAGACCCAGTACTTC. Amino acids: CASSPGVRETQYF.

The V and J genes are TRBV27 and TRBJ2-1, with 11 nucleotides matching TRBD2. Trimming took 5 bases from V and 9 from J; bases not matched to a gene: 18. Germline-derived CDR1 and CDR2 are MNHEY and SMNVEV (reference sequence). The CDR3 contains 18 residues. The CDR3 is CASSISGGVLSRGFEQFF. The CDR3 DNA reads TGTGCCAGCAGTATTAGCGGGGGGGTCCTATCGCGGGGATTTGAGCAGTTCTTC.

This clonotype turned up a few times. V is TRBV29-1 and J is TRBJ2-3; the D gene could be TRBD1 or TRBD2 (5 bases each). The V gene's germline CDR1 is SQVTM and CDR2 ANQGSEA. The CDR3 sequence is 12 residues long. The V and J ends lost 4 bases and 5 bases respectively, with 10 bases between them. CDR3 DNA: TGCAGCGTTGGGGGGTACCGAGATACGCAGTATTTT. This translates into CSVGGYRDTQYF.

This clonotype was counted between two and nine times. The chain uses TRBV28 and TRBJ1-5; TRBD1 aligns across 8 bases. CDR3 length: 15 residues. V lost 3 bases, J lost 6 bases, and 7 bases stayed unmatched. CDR1 is MDHEN, CDR2 SYDVKM, per germline. The CDR3, as DNA: TGTGCCAGCAGTTTGTACGGGGGGACAGGTCAGCCCCAGCATTTT. It encodes CASSLYGGTGQPQHF.

This clonotype was detected many times. The J gene is TRBJ2-7, the V gene TRBV20-1, with 9 bases fitting TRBD1. V trimming: 6 bases; J trimming: 3 bases; junction bases outside the gene matches: 12. This CDR3 is 15 amino acids long. Germline V gene sequence: CDR1 DFQATT, CDR2 SNEGSKA (reference sequence). DNA of the CDR3: TGCAGTGCAAAGAGTGTACAGGGGGCCGTCTACGAGCAGTACTTC. Its translation: CSAKSVQGAVYEQYF.

There are many counts of this clonotype. This chain joins TRBV2 and TRBJ2-5; D is undetermined. V gave up 0 bases and J gave up 10 bases, with 18 bases separating them. The CDR3 is 15 residues long. CDR1 is SNHLY, CDR2 FYNNEI, per germline. The CDR3 loop is CASSEARGNDPSQYF. The CDR3 DNA is TGTGCCAGCAGTGAAGCGAGAGGTAACGATCCAAGCCAGTACTTC.

Comment on this clonotype: Being one base from a much bigger clone, this may be a read error. The chain recombines TRBV6-5 with TRBJ1-1, with D unclear. Per the germline V gene, CDR1 is MNHEY and CDR2 is SVGAGI. The CDR3 is 15 residues long. For the CDR3, the DNA is TGTGGCAGCAGTTACTCGTTCCGGCAGTCCACTGAAGCTTTCTTT. This translates into CGSSYSFRQSTEAFF.

This clonotype was seen repeatedly, ten times or more. V usage is TRBV7-8 and J usage is TRBJ2-2; D gene uncertain. Germline V gives CDR1 SGHVS, CDR2 FQNEAQ. The CDR3 consists of 14 residues. V was cut by 5 bases and J by 5 bases, with 12 bases left in between. The DNA of the CDR3 is TGTGCCAGCAGCGTACCTACAGTAACCGGGGAGCTGTTTTTT. Translating gives CASSVPTVTGELFF.

This clonotype came up many times. This sequence joins TRBV7-2 and TRBJ2-5; D might be TRBD1 (5 bases). V shed 6 bases and J shed 1 base, with 15 bases lying between them. Germline-derived CDR1 and CDR2 are SGHTA and FQGNSA. The CDR3 is made up of 15 amino acids. The CDR3 DNA reads TGTGCCAGCAGATATAAGGGGCCCACCCAAGAGACCCAGTACTTC. Amino acid sequence: CASRYKGPTQETQYF.

The chain joins TRBV5-1 to TRBJ1-6; D not certain. Trimming took off 2 bases at V and 7 bases at J, with 10 bases between the two ends. Germline CDR1 reads SGHRS; CDR2 reads YFSETQ. This CDR3 is built from 14 residues. CDR3 amino acids: CASSFDTANSPLHF. The CDR3 nucleotides read TGCGCCAGCAGCTTTGACACGGCGAATTCACCCCTCCACTTT. Combining the CDR3 with reference TRBV5-1 and TRBJ1-6 gives the whole variable domain KAGVTQTPRYLIKTRGQQVTLSCSPISGHRSVSWYQQTPGQGLQFLFEYFSETQRNKGNFPGRFSGRQFSNSRSEMNVSTLELGDSALYLCASSFDTANSPLHFGNGTRLTVT.

At least ten counts were recorded for this clonotype. The V call is TRBV7-2, the J call TRBJ1-1; D is ambiguous. CDR1 and CDR2 (germline): SGHTA, FQGNSA. Deletions cut 5 bases from V and 3 bases from J, with 7 bases between. The CDR3 extends over 12 amino acids. DNA of the CDR3: TGTGCCAGCAGCCTTATTTACACTGAAGCTTTCTTT. Translating it yields CASSLIYTEAFF.

This clonotype was detected ten times or more. This chain links TRBV10-3 with TRBJ1-1; D may be TRBD1 (5 bases). CDR3 length: 15 residues. Trimming left V 4 bases short and J 4 bases short, with 16 bases between. Germline V CDR1 and CDR2: ENHRY, SYGVKD. The CDR3 sequence is CAISGGAGGFTEAFF. CDR3 nucleotide sequence: TGTGCCATCAGTGGAGGGGCTGGGGGTTTCACTGAAGCTTTCTTT.

The sample holds many counts of this clonotype. The chain links TRBV5-1 to TRBJ2-2; 8 positions agree with TRBD1. Germline values: CDR1 SGHRS, CDR2 YFSETQ. The CDR3 covers 14 residues. V dropped 6 bases and J dropped 3; count of bases not matched to a gene: 4. CDR3 loop: CASTAGGYTGELFF. The CDR3 region has the DNA TGCGCCAGCACGGCAGGGGGCTACACCGGGGAGCTGTTTTTT.

This clonotype was seen a few times. The chain has TRBV5-1 and TRBJ1-5; 8 bases are shared with TRBD1. The CDR3 sequence is 15 residues long. The J segment lost 9 bases and the V segment lost 1 base, leaving 9 bases of the junction unmatched. The germline gives CDR1 SGHRS, CDR2 YFSETQ. This CDR3 is CASSLSSGGKWPQHF. The CDR3 DNA sequence: TGCGCCAGCAGCTTGAGTTCAGGGGGCAAATGGCCCCAGCATTTT.

This clonotype has a count of ten or more. The gene calls are TRBV10-3 and TRBJ1-1; maybe TRBD1 (6 bases). CDR1 ENHRY and CDR2 SYGVKD come from the germline V gene. With 2 bases removed from V and 6 bases from J, the gap between germline ends came to 13 bases. The CDR3 spans 14 residues. CDR3 in amino acids: CAISERGPNAEAFF. The DNA for the CDR3 is TGTGCCATCAGTGAGCGGGGGCCCAATGCTGAAGCTTTCTTT.

The gene calls are TRBV7-9 and TRBJ1-6, with D possibly TRBD1 on 6 matching bases. The CDR3 is 16 residues long. Trimming pared 7 bases from V and 2 bases from J, leaving 15 bases between. The germline gives CDR1 SEHNR, CDR2 FQNEAQ (reference sequence). The CDR3 is CASMLLGTTYNSPLHF. Here the CDR3 DNA reads TGTGCCAGCATGCTACTCGGGACAACCTATAATTCACCCCTCCACTTT.

This clonotype was seen once. A much larger clone lies a single base off, so this may be a read error. Here the CDR3 omits its conserved ending phenylalanine or tryptophan, so a read error is the likely source. The chain combines TRBV20-1 with TRBJ1-1, with D possibly TRBD1 on 5 matching bases. The CDR3 is made up of 12 amino acids. The germline gives CDR1 DFQATT, CDR2 SNEGSKA (reference sequence). With 6 bases removed from V and 1 base from J, the gap between germline ends came to 9 bases. The CDR3 region has the DNA TGCAGTGCAGGACACCCGAACACTGAAGCTTTCTCT. Translated, it gives CSAGHPNTEAFS.

The CDR3 spells CASSYSYRGRGTEAFF. The CDR3 region has the DNA TGTGCCAGCAGTTACTCGTACAGGGGGCGGGGCACTGAAGCTTTCTTT. This chain connects TRBV6-5 to TRBJ1-1; 9 bases are shared with TRBD1. The V segment lost 0 bases and the J segment 4 bases; nucleotides outside the gene matches: 6. Germline V lookup: CDR1 MNHEY, CDR2 SVGAGI. The length of the CDR3 is 16 residues.

There are many counts of this clonotype. This sequence joins TRBV28 and TRBJ2-5; a possible D gene is TRBD2 (6 bases). V was pared by 7 bases and J by 5 bases, with 23 bases between. This CDR3 has 16 amino acids. Germline CDR1 MDHEN, CDR2 SYDVKM. CDR3 amino acids: CASIKRGLRDGETQYF. The CDR3 nucleotides read TGTGCCAGCATCAAACGGGGACTCCGCGATGGGGAGACCCAGTACTTC.

In the case of this clonotype: A much bigger clone sits one base away, suggesting this may be a read error. The chain couples TRBV12-3 or TRBV12-4 to TRBJ2-2; possible D gene TRBD2, 6 bases. This CDR3 spans 16 amino acids. The CDR3 DNA sequence: TGTGCCGGCAGTTGGGGGAGGAGGGGAAACACCGGGGAGCTGTTTTTT. Translation: CAGSWGRRGNTGELFF.